The 5 T cell receptor beta chains listed next were all sequenced from one sample in a study of blood T cell repertoires in COVID-19. Libraries were prepared by immunoSEQ multiplex PCR; TCRdb keeps only in-frame clonotypes and omits some of them. Of over 250,000 clones listed, under 90% are singletons. Sequencing input: PBMCs or T cells enriched from blood (not recorded which). These receptors were obtained from a woman aged 55-70 years who had recovered from COVID-19.

The chain links TRBV18 to TRBJ2-3; the match to TRBD2 covers 8 bases. The germline gives CDR1 KGHSH, CDR2 LQKENI. V dropped 1 base and J dropped 5; count of bases not matched to a gene: 8. The CDR3 spans 16 residues. CDR3 residues: CASSPLSGGLGDTQYF. The CDR3 nucleotides are TGTGCCAGCTCACCACTCAGCGGGGGCCTCGGAGATACGCAGTATTTT. Variable domain in full (rest from reference TRBV18 and TRBJ2-3): NAGVMQNPRHLVRRRGQEARLRCSPMKGHSHVYWYRQLPEEGLKFMVYLQKENIIDESGMPKERFSAEFPKEGPSILRIQQVVRGDSAAYFCASSPLSGGLGDTQYFGPGTRLTVL.

The chain joins TRBV12-3 or TRBV12-4 to TRBJ1-2, with D unresolved. The V end was cut by 3 bases, the J end by 1 base, with 6 bases between. The CDR3 is 13 amino acids. The CDR3, as DNA: TGTGCCAGCAGTTTCCAGATTAACTATGGCTACACCTTC. Its protein is CASSFQINYGYTF.

The chain uses TRBV28 and TRBJ1-1; 7 nucleotides match TRBD1. Trimming at V came to 5 bases and at J to 0 bases, leaving 9 bases not matched to a gene. The CDR3 is 16 amino acids. Germline assignment: CDR1 MDHEN and CDR2 SYDVKM. CDR3 sequence (DNA): TGTGCCAGCAGTCGAGCCGACAGGGACTTGAACACTGAAGCTTTCTTT. Translation: CASSRADRDLNTEAFF.

The chain is built from TRBV9 and TRBJ2-1; 10 bases are a match to TRBD2. After removal of 0 bases from V and 8 bases from J, the junction contained 11 bases not matched to a gene. The CDR3 is 17 residues long. The germline V gene encodes CDR1 SGDLS and CDR2 YYNGEE. CDR3 DNA sequence: TGTGCCAGCAGCGTAGGGGCTAGCGGGAGCGCTGGAGATGAGCAGTTCTTC. This codes for CASSVGASGSAGDEQFF.

The J gene is TRBJ1-5, the V gene TRBV5-1; the D gene is possibly TRBD1 (6 bases). The CDR3 is 16 residues long. Trimming removed 4 bases from V and 1 base from J, with 15 bases in between. Germline V gene lookup returns CDR1 SGHRS and CDR2 YFSETQ. CDR3 loop: CASSEGAGASNQPQHF. As DNA, the CDR3 is TGCGCCAGCAGCGAAGGGGCGGGGGCGAGCAATCAGCCCCAGCATTTT.